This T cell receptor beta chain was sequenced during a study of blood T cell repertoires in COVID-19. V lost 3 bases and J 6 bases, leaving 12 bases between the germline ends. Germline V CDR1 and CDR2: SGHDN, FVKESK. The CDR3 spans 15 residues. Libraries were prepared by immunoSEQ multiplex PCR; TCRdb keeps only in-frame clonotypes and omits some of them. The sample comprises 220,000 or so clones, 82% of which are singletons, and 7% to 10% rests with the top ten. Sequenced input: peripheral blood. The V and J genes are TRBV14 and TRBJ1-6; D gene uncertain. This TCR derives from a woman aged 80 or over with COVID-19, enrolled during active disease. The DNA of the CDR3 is TGTGCCAGCAGCCAGAATTCAGGTCTTAATTCACCCCTCCACTTT. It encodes CASSQNSGLNSPLHF.